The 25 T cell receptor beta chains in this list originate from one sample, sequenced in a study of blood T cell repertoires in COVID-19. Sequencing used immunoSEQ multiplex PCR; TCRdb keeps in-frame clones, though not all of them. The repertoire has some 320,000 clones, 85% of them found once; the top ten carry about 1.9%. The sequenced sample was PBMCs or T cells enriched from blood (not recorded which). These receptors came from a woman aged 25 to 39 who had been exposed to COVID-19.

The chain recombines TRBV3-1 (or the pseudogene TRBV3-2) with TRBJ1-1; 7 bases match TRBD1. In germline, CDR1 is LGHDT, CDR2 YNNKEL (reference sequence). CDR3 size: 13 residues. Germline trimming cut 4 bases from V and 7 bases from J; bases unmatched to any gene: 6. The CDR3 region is CASSPTGFGEAFF. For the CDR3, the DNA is TGTGCCAGCAGCCCGACAGGGTTTGGTGAAGCTTTCTTT.

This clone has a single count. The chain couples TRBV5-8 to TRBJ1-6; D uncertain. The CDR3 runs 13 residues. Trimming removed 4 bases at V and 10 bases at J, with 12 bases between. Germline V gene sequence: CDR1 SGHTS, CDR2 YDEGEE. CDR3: CASSRLVGSPLHF. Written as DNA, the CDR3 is TGTGCCAGCAGCCGCCTAGTCGGGTCACCCCTCCACTTT.

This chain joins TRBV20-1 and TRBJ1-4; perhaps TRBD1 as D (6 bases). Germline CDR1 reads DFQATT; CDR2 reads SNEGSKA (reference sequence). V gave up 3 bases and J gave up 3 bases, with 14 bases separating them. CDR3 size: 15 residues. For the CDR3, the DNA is TGCAGTGCTAGTATCACAGGGTCTCCTAATGAAAAACTGTTTTTT. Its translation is CSASITGSPNEKLFF.

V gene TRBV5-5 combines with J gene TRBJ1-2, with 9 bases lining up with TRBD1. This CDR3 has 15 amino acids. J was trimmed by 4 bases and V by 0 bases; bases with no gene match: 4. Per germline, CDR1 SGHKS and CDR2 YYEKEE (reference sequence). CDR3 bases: TGTGCCAGCAGCTTGGGCGGGACAGGGACCTATGGCTACACCTTC. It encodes CASSLGGTGTYGYTF. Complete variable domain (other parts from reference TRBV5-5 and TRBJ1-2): DAGVTQSPTHLIKTRGQQVTLRCSPISGHKSVSWYQQVLGQGPQFIFQYYEKEERGRGNFPDRFSARQFPNYSSELNVNALLLGDSALYLCASSLGGTGTYGYTFGSGTRLTVV.

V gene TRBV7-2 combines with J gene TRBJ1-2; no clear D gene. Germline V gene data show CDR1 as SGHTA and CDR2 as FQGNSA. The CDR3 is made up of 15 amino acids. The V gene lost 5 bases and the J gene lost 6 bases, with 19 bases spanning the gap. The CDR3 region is CASSPRSGLGNGYTF. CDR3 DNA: TGTGCCAGCAGCCCCAGGTCCGGATTAGGAAATGGCTACACCTTC.

Here the CDR3 reads CASILAGAGETQYF. DNA for the CDR3: TGTGCCAGCATCCTAGCGGGAGCGGGGGAGACCCAGTACTTC. The chain uses TRBV2 and TRBJ2-5; 10 nucleotides agree with TRBD2. The CDR3 extends over 14 amino acids. Germline loops: CDR1 SNHLY, CDR2 FYNNEI. V shed 7 bases and J 5 bases; nucleotides not matched to a gene: 7.

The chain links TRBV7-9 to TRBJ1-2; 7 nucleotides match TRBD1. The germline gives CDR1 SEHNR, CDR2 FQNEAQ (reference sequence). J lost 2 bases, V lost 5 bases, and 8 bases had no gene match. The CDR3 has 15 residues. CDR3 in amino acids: CASSPGQGGNYGYTF. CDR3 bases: TGTGCCAGCAGCCCTGGTCAGGGGGGAAACTATGGCTACACCTTC.

The CDR3 coding sequence is TGTGCCAGCAGTCTCACTCGGGATCAGCCCCAGCATTTT. Translating it yields CASSLTRDQPQHF. The V and J genes are TRBV6-4 and TRBJ1-5; D not certain. Trimming pared 5 bases from V and 5 bases from J, leaving 10 bases between. Germline values: CDR1 MRHNA, CDR2 SNTAGT. The length of the CDR3 is 13 residues.

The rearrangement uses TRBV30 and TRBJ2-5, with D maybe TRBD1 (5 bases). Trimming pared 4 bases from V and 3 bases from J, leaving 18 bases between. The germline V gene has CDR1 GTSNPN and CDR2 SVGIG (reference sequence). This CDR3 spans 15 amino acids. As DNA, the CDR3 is TGTGCCTGGAACCCGCTTACCCAGGGCAAAGAGACCCAGTACTTC. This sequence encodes CAWNPLTQGKETQYF.

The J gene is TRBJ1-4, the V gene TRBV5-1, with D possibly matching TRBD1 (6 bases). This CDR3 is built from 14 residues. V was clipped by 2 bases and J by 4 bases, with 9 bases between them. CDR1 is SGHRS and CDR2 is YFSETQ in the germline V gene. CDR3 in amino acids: CASSLTQGNEKLFF. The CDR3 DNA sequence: TGCGCCAGCAGCTTAACACAGGGTAATGAAAAACTGTTTTTT.

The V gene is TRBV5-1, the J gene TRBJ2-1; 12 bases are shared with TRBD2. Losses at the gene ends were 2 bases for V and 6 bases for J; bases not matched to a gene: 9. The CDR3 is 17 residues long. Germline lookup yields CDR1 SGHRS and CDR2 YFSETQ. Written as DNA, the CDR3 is TGCGCCAGCAGCTTATTTCGGACTAGCGGGGCAATCAATGAGCAGTTCTTC. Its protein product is CASSLFRTSGAINEQFF.

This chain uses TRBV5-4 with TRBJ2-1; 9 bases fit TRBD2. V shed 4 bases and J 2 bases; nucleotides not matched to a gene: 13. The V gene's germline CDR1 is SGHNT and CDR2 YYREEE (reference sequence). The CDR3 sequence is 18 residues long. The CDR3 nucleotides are TGTGCCAGCAGCCCCATGCTAGCGGGGACCCATACCTACAATGAGCAGTTCTTC. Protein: CASSPMLAGTHTYNEQFF.

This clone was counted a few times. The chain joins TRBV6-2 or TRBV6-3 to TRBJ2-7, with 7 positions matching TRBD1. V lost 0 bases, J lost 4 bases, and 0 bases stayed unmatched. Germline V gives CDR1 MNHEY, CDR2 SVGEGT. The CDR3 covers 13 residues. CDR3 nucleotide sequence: TGTGCCAGCAGTTACTCGGGACAGTACGAGCAGTACTTC. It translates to CASSYSGQYEQYF.

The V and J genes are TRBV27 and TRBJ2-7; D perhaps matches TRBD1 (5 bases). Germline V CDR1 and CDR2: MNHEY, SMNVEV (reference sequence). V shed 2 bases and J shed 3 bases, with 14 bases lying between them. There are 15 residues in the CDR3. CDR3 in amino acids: CASSLRRQTNYEQYF. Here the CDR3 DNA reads TGTGCCAGCAGTTTAAGGCGACAGACAAACTACGAGCAGTACTTC.

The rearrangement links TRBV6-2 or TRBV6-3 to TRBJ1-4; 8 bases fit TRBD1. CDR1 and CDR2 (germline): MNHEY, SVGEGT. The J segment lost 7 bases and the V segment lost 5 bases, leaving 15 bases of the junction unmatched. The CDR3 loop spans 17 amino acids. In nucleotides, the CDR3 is TGTGCCAGCAGTCAAATCTACTCCGGACAGGGAGGTGAAAAACTGTTTTTT. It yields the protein CASSQIYSGQGGEKLFF.

The CDR3: CASSQEAPGTYNSPLHF. In DNA form, the CDR3 reads TGTGCCAGCAGCCAAGAAGCCCCCGGGACCTATAATTCACCCCTCCACTTT. This chain connects TRBV3-1 (or the pseudogene TRBV3-2) to TRBJ1-6, with D unresolved. Germline V gene sequence: CDR1 LGHDT, CDR2 YNNKEL (reference sequence). The CDR3 consists of 17 residues. Between the trimmed V and J ends, which lost 0 bases and 2 bases, there was a span of 11 bases.

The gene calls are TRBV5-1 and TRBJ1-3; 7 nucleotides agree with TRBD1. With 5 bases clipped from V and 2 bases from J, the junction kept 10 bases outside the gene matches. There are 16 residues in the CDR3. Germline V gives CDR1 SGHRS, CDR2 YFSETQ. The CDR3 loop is CASRLQGIVPGNTIYF. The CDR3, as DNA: TGCGCCAGCAGATTACAGGGGATCGTTCCTGGAAACACCATATATTTT.

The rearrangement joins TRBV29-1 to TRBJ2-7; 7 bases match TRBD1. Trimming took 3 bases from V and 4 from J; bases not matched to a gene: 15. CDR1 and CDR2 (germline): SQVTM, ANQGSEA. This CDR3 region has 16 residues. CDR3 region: CSVDGAGGKKVYEQYF. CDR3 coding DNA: TGCAGCGTTGACGGGGCAGGGGGTAAGAAGGTTTACGAGCAGTACTTC.

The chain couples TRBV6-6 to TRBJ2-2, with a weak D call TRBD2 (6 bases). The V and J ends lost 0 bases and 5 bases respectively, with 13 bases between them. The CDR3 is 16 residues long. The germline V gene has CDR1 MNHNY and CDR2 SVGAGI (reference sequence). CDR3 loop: CASSYSIAAQTGELFF. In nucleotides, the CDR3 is TGTGCCAGCAGTTACTCGATAGCGGCGCAGACCGGGGAGCTGTTTTTT.

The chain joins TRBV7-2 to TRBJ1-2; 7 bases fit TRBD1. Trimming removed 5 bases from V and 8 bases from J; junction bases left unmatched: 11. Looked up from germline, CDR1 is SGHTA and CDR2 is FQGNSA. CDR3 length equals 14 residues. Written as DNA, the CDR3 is TGTGCCAGCAGCCCCTTGGACAGGATAGAGGGCTACACCTTC. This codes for CASSPLDRIEGYTF.

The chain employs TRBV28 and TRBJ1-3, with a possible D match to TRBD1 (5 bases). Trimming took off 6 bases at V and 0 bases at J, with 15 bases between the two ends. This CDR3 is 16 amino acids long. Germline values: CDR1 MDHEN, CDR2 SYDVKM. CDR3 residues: CASRGWGIASGNTIYF. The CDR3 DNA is TGTGCCAGCAGGGGATGGGGCATAGCCTCTGGAAACACCATATATTTT.

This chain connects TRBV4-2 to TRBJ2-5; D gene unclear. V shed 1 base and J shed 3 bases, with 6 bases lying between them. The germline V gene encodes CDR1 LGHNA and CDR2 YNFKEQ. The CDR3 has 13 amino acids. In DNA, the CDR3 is TGTGCCAGCAGCCAAGGAAGAGAAGAGACCCAGTACTTC. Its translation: CASSQGREETQYF.

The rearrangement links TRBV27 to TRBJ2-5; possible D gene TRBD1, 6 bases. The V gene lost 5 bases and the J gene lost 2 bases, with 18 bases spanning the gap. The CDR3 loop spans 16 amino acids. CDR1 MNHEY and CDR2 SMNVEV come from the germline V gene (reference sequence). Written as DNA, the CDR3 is TGTGCCAGCAGTCCCCCTTGTACCGGACAGCAAGAGACCCAGTACTTC. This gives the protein CASSPPCTGQQETQYF.

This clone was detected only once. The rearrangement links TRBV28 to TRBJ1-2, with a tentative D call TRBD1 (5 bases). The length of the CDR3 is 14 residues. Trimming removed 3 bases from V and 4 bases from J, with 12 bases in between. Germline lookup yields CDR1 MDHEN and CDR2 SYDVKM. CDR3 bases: TGTGCCAGCAGTTTGGAGGGGCTTGGCTATGGCTACACCTTC. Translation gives CASSLEGLGYGYTF.

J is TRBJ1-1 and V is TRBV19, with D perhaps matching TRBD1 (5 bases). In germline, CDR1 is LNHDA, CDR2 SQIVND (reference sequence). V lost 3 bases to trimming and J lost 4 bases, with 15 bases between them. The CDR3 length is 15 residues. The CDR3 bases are TGTGCCAGTAGTATTCTTTCGTGGAGGGGCACTGAAGCTTTCTTT. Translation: CASSILSWRGTEAFF.